This TCR beta chain was sequenced in a study of T cell changes during pregnancy in multiple sclerosis. Trimming stripped 0 bases from V and 4 bases from J, with 10 bases between. Germline assignment: CDR1 SGHDT and CDR2 YYEEEE. There are 14 residues in the CDR3. TCRdb keeps only in-frame clones here, not all; method: immunoSEQ multiplex PCR. The sample shows approximately 46,000 clones, 85% to 95% of them seen only once. The J gene is TRBJ1-1, the V gene TRBV5-6, with D possibly TRBD1 on 5 matching bases. The TCR comes from a female donor with multiple sclerosis, enrolled in a pregnancy study. Sample: CD8+ T cells from peripheral blood mononuclear cells, taken in the second trimester of pregnancy. CDR3 region: CASSLGTGGTEAFF. CDR3 DNA sequence: TGTGCCAGCAGCTTGGGGACGGGGGGCACTGAAGCTTTCTTT.